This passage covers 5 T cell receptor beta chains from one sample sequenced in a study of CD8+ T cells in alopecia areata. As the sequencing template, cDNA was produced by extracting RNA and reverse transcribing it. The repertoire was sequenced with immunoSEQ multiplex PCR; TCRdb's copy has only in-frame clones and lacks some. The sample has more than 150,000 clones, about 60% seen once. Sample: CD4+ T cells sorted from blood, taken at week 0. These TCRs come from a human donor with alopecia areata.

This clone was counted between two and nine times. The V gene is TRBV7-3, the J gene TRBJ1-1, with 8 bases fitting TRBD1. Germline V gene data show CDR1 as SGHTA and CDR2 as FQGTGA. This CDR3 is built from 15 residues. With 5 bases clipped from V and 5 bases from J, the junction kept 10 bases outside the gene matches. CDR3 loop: CASSPQGARITEAFF. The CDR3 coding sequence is TGTGCCAGCAGCCCTCAGGGGGCGCGGATAACTGAAGCTTTCTTT. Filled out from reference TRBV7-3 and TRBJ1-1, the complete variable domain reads GAGVSQTPSNKVTEKGKYVELRCDPISGHTALYWYRQSLGQGPEFLIYFQGTGAADDSGLPNDRFFAVRPEGSVSTLKIQRTERGDSAVYLCASSPQGARITEAFFGQGTRLTVV.

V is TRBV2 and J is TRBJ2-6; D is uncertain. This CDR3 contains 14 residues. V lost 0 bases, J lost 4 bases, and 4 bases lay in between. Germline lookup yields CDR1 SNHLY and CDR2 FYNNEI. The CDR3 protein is CASSEASGANVLTF. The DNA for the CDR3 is TGTGCCAGCAGTGAAGCTTCCGGGGCCAACGTCCTGACTTTC.

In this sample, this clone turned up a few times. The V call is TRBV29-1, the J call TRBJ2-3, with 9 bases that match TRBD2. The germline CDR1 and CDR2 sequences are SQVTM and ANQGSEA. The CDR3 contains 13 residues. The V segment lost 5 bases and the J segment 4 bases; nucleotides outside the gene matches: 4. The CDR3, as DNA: TGCAGCGTTCGGCGGGGGGGCGCAGATACGCAGTATTTT. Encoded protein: CSVRRGGADTQYF.

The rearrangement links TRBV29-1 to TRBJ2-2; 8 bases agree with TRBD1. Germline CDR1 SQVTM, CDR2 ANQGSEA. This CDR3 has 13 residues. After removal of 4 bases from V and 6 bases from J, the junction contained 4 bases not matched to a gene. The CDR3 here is CSVGRQGSGELFF. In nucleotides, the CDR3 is TGCAGCGTTGGCAGACAGGGGTCCGGGGAGCTGTTTTTT.

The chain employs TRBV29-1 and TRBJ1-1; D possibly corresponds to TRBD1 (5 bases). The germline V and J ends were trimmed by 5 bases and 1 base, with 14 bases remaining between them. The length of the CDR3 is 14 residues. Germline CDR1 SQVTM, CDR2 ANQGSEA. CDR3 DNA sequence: TGCAGCGTTACTCAGGGTACATGGAACACTGAAGCTTTCTTT. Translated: CSVTQGTWNTEAFF.